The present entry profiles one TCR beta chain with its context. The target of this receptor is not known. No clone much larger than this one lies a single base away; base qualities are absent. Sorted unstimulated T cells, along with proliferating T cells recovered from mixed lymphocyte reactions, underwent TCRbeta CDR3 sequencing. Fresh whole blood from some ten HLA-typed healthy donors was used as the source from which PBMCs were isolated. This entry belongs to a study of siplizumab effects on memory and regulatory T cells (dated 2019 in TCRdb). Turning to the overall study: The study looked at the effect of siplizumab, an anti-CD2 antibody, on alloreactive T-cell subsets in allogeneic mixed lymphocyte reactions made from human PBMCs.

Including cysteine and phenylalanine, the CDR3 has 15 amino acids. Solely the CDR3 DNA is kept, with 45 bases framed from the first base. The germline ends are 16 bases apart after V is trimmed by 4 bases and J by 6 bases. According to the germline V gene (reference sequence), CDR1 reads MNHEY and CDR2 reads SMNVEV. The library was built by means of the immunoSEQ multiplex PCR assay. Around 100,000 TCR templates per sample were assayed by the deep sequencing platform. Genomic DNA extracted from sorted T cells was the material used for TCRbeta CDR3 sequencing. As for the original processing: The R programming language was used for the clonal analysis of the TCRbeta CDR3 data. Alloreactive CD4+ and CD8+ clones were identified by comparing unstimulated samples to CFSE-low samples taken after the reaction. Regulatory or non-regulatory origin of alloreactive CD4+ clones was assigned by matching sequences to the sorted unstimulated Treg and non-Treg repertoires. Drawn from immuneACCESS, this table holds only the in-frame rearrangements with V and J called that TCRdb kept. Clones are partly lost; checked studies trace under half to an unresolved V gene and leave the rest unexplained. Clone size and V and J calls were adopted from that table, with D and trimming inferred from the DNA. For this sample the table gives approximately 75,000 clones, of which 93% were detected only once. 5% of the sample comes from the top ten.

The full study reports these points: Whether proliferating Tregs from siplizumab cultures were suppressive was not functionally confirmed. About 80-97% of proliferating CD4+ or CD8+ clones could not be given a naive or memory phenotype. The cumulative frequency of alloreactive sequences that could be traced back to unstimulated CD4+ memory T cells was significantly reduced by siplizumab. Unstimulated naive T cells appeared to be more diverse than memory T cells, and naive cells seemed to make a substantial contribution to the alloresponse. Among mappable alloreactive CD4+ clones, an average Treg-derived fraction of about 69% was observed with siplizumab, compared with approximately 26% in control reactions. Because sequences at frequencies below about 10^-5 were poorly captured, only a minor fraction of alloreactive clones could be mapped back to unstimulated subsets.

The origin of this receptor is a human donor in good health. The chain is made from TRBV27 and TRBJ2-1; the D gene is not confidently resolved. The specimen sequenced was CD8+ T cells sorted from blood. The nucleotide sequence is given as TGTGCCAGCAGTTGGCTCCCAGGTCGCAGCAATGAGCAGTTCTTC. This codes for CASSWLPGRSNEQFF.